A selection of T cell receptor beta chains follows, all from one sample in a study of T-cell reconstitution after alpha-beta-depleted transplantation in children. TCRdb independently ran MiXCR on the PCR reads; one entry per CDR3 protein. The repertoire has about 260,000 distinct CDR3 sequences, roughly 8% of them found once; the top ten carry approximately 6%. The specimen was PBMCs, mostly from graft donor cells, collected 180 days after TCRalphabeta/CD19-depleted stem cell transplant. The receptors come from a male patient younger than 18 who had a stem cell transplant for acute lymphoblastic leukemia, so the T cells may come from the graft donor. Each CDR3 is given with its conserved first and last residue. The D gene is left open where the match is weak. Only some rows state a clone size, as once, few, many or a class for expanded clones.

cdr3_nt: TGCAGCGTTGCCTGGGACTCCTCAGAGACCCAGTACTTC; cdr3_aa: CSVAWDSSETQYF; cdr3_length: 13; j_call: TRBJ2-5; v_call: TRBV29-1; d_call: NA; clone_size: many
cdr3_nt: TGTGCCAGCAGCCGCCGGGACAGGGGAAGGAACACTGAAGCTTTCTTT; cdr3_aa: CASSRRDRGRNTEAFF; cdr3_length: 16; j_call: TRBJ1-1; v_call: TRBV5-6; d_call: TRBD1; clone_size: few
cdr3_nt: TGTGCCAGCAAGGGACAGGGAGGGCTAGCGATTGGAGAGACCCAGTACTTC; cdr3_aa: CASKGQGGLAIGETQYF; cdr3_length: 17; j_call: TRBJ2-5; v_call: TRBV2; d_call: TRBD1; clone_size: many
cdr3_nt: TGTGCCAGCAGCCAAGGTTTAATAGCCAAAAACATTCAGTACTTC; cdr3_aa: CASSQGLIAKNIQYF; cdr3_length: 15; j_call: TRBJ2-4; v_call: TRBV3-1; d_call: NA; clone_size: many
cdr3_nt: TGTGCCAGCACAAGGGGCCGACACGAGCAGTACTTC; cdr3_aa: CASTRGRHEQYF; cdr3_length: 12; j_call: TRBJ2-7; v_call: TRBV13; d_call: NA; clone_size: few
cdr3_nt: TGTGCCAGCCCCTTCGACACCGGGGAGCTGTTTTTT; cdr3_aa: CASPFDTGELFF; cdr3_length: 12; j_call: TRBJ2-2; v_call: TRBV7-9; d_call: NA; clone_size: many
cdr3_nt: TGTGCCAGCAGCCAAGGTGCAGGAGTAGGCACCAGGGAGCTGTTTTTT; cdr3_aa: CASSQGAGVGTRELFF; cdr3_length: 16; j_call: TRBJ2-2; v_call: TRBV3-1; d_call: NA; clone_size: many
cdr3_nt: TGTGCCAGCAGGGGACAGGGGAGCACTGAAGCTTTCTTT; cdr3_aa: CASRGQGSTEAFF; cdr3_length: 13; j_call: TRBJ1-1; v_call: TRBV12-3/TRBV12-4; d_call: TRBD1; clone_size: many
cdr3_nt: TGTGCCAGCAGTTACAGGGGGCCCACAACCGATACGCAGTATTTT; cdr3_aa: CASSYRGPTTDTQYF; cdr3_length: 15; j_call: TRBJ2-3; v_call: TRBV28; d_call: TRBD1; clone_size: many
cdr3_nt: TGCGCCAGCAGCCAAGTAAGGGGAGGCCTGCTATCACCCCTCCACTTT; cdr3_aa: CASSQVRGGLLSPLHF; cdr3_length: 16; j_call: TRBJ1-6; v_call: TRBV4-3; d_call: NA; clone_size: many
cdr3_nt: TGTGCCAGCAGCCCTTCCCCCCCTAGTGAGCAGTTCTTC; cdr3_aa: CASSPSPPSEQFF; cdr3_length: 13; j_call: TRBJ2-1; v_call: TRBV4-2; d_call: NA; clone_size: many
cdr3_nt: TGTGCCAGCAGCTCGAGACAGGGAGGCAATCAGCCCCAGCATTTT; cdr3_aa: CASSSRQGGNQPQHF; cdr3_length: 15; j_call: TRBJ1-5; v_call: TRBV7-2; d_call: TRBD1; clone_size: many
cdr3_nt: TGTGCCAGCACGGCAGGGATCGAGCAGTACTTC; cdr3_aa: CASTAGIEQYF; cdr3_length: 11; j_call: TRBJ2-7; v_call: TRBV2; d_call: NA; clone_size: many
cdr3_nt: TGTGCCACCCCGACTAGCGGGGGGGCCGGTGAGCAGTTCTTC; cdr3_aa: CATPTSGGAGEQFF; cdr3_length: 14; j_call: TRBJ2-1; v_call: TRBV21-1; d_call: NA; clone_size: many
cdr3_nt: TGCGCCAGCAGCTTGGATGCGGGGGGCCTTACCTACGAGCAGTACTTC; cdr3_aa: CASSLDAGGLTYEQYF; cdr3_length: 16; j_call: TRBJ2-7; v_call: TRBV5-1; d_call: TRBD2; clone_size: many
cdr3_nt: TGTGCCAGCGTGGAGTCTTTGTTCGAACGAACAGGTTCCGGCGGCCGGAGGGCCCAGTACTTC; cdr3_aa: CASVESLFERTGSGGRRAQYF; cdr3_length: 21; j_call: TRBJ2-5; v_call: TRBV28; d_call: NA; clone_size: many
cdr3_nt: TGCGCCAGCAGCCTAGGGGCAGGGGCTAACTATGGCTACACCTTC; cdr3_aa: CASSLGAGANYGYTF; cdr3_length: 15; j_call: TRBJ1-2; v_call: TRBV4-1; d_call: NA; clone_size: many
cdr3_nt: TGTGCCAGCTCACCTGCTAGCGGCGACTACAATGAGCAGTTCTTC; cdr3_aa: CASSPASGDYNEQFF; cdr3_length: 15; j_call: TRBJ2-1; v_call: TRBV18; d_call: TRBD2; clone_size: few
cdr3_nt: TGTGCCAGCAGCTTGCCGGACAGGACTTCCTACGAGCAGTACTTC; cdr3_aa: CASSLPDRTSYEQYF; cdr3_length: 15; j_call: TRBJ2-7; v_call: TRBV7-3; d_call: TRBD1; clone_size: many
cdr3_nt: TGCGCCAGCAGCCAAGATTGGACAGGCAATCAGCCCCAGCATTTT; cdr3_aa: CASSQDWTGNQPQHF; cdr3_length: 15; j_call: TRBJ1-5; v_call: TRBV4-3; d_call: NA; clone_size: many
cdr3_nt: TGTGCCAGCAGTCCCTTCCAAGGGAGGGGTCAGCCCCAGCATTTT; cdr3_aa: CASSPFQGRGQPQHF; cdr3_length: 15; j_call: TRBJ1-5; v_call: TRBV12-3/TRBV12-4; d_call: NA; clone_size: many
cdr3_nt: TGCAGTGCTTGGCTGGCAGGGAAGGTCACTGAAGCTTTCTTT; cdr3_aa: CSAWLAGKVTEAFF; cdr3_length: 14; j_call: TRBJ1-1; v_call: TRBV20-1; d_call: NA; clone_size: once
cdr3_nt: TGTGCCAGCAGCCCCCGGACTAGAGGCGACGAGCAGTACTTC; cdr3_aa: CASSPRTRGDEQYF; cdr3_length: 14; j_call: TRBJ2-7; v_call: TRBV9; d_call: TRBD2; clone_size: many
cdr3_nt: TGCAGTGGGGCGGGGGAAACTGGAAATTATGGCTACACCTTC; cdr3_aa: CSGAGETGNYGYTF; cdr3_length: 14; j_call: TRBJ1-2; v_call: TRBV20-1; d_call: NA; clone_size: many
cdr3_nt: TGTGCCATCAGTTTGATGGTGCTAGCGGGGGAAGGGTGGGAGACCCAGTACTTC; cdr3_aa: CAISLMVLAGEGWETQYF; cdr3_length: 18; j_call: TRBJ2-5; v_call: TRBV12-3/TRBV12-4; d_call: TRBD2; clone_size: NA
cdr3_nt: TGTGCCACCAGTGACCCTAGGGAAGAGACCCAGTACTTC; cdr3_aa: CATSDPREETQYF; cdr3_length: 13; j_call: TRBJ2-5; v_call: TRBV24-1; d_call: NA; clone_size: many
cdr3_nt: TGTGCCACCAGCAGAGAGGCGGACAGCATCTCAGACATTCAGTACTTC; cdr3_aa: CATSREADSISDIQYF; cdr3_length: 16; j_call: TRBJ2-4; v_call: TRBV15; d_call: NA; clone_size: many
cdr3_nt: TGTGCCAGCAGCTTAGCGACCCGGGGAGTATCGTCGGGTGAAAAACTGTTTTTT; cdr3_aa: CASSLATRGVSSGEKLFF; cdr3_length: 18; j_call: TRBJ1-4; v_call: TRBV7-6; d_call: NA; clone_size: many
cdr3_nt: TGTGCCAGCAGCCCCCATGGAGCTTTCTTT; cdr3_aa: CASSPHGAFF; cdr3_length: 10; j_call: TRBJ1-1; v_call: TRBV11-2; d_call: NA; clone_size: many
cdr3_nt: TGCAGTGCTAGAGAGCCCAGGGGGTGGAATGAAAAACTGTTTTTT; cdr3_aa: CSAREPRGWNEKLFF; cdr3_length: 15; j_call: TRBJ1-4; v_call: TRBV20-1; d_call: TRBD1; clone_size: many
cdr3_nt: TGCAGTGTGGACAGACTAAATTCACCCCTCCACTTT; cdr3_aa: CSVDRLNSPLHF; cdr3_length: 12; j_call: TRBJ1-6; v_call: TRBV20-1; d_call: NA; clone_size: many
cdr3_nt: TGTGCCAGCAGCCGTAGCGGGATTGGCACAGATACGCAGTATTTT; cdr3_aa: CASSRSGIGTDTQYF; cdr3_length: 15; j_call: TRBJ2-3; v_call: TRBV7-9; d_call: TRBD2; clone_size: many
cdr3_nt: TGTGCCAGCAGTTTAGGGGGACAGATCTCTGGAAACACCATATATTTT; cdr3_aa: CASSLGGQISGNTIYF; cdr3_length: 16; j_call: TRBJ1-3; v_call: TRBV12-3/TRBV12-4; d_call: TRBD1; clone_size: many
cdr3_nt: TGTGCCAGCAGCATCGACAGGGACTATGGCTACACCTTC; cdr3_aa: CASSIDRDYGYTF; cdr3_length: 13; j_call: TRBJ1-2; v_call: TRBV11-2; d_call: TRBD1; clone_size: many
cdr3_nt: TGTGCCAGCAGCGAACAGGGTATTGGTCAGCCCCAGCATTTT; cdr3_aa: CASSEQGIGQPQHF; cdr3_length: 14; j_call: TRBJ1-5; v_call: TRBV7-9; d_call: NA; clone_size: few
cdr3_nt: TGTGCCAGTAGTACTATCGCCGGGACTACCTACAATGAGCAGTTCTTC; cdr3_aa: CASSTIAGTTYNEQFF; cdr3_length: 16; j_call: TRBJ2-1; v_call: TRBV19; d_call: TRBD2; clone_size: many
cdr3_nt: TGTGCCAGCTCACCGCGAGCTTTTCCGAGCTCCTACGAGCAGTACTTC; cdr3_aa: CASSPRAFPSSYEQYF; cdr3_length: 16; j_call: TRBJ2-7; v_call: TRBV18; d_call: NA; clone_size: many
cdr3_nt: TGTGCCAGCAGCTTAGTCGAGGGGGCGCGGTGGTCTAACTATGGCTACACCTTC; cdr3_aa: CASSLVEGARWSNYGYTF; cdr3_length: 18; j_call: TRBJ1-2; v_call: TRBV11-3; d_call: TRBD1; clone_size: many
cdr3_nt: TGTGCCAGCTCATCGGACACTAGCTCCTACAATGAGCAGTTCTTC; cdr3_aa: CASSSDTSSYNEQFF; cdr3_length: 15; j_call: TRBJ2-1; v_call: TRBV18; d_call: NA; clone_size: many
cdr3_nt: TGTGCCAGCAGTTACGTAAGGGGTTCCTCCTACGAGCAGTACTTC; cdr3_aa: CASSYVRGSSYEQYF; cdr3_length: 15; j_call: TRBJ2-7; v_call: TRBV6-5; d_call: NA; clone_size: many
cdr3_nt: TGTGCCAGCAGGTCACGGGACATGGCGACTGAAGCTTTCTTT; cdr3_aa: CASRSRDMATEAFF; cdr3_length: 14; j_call: TRBJ1-1; v_call: TRBV6-1; d_call: NA; clone_size: once
cdr3_nt: TGTGCCAGCATCTACGAGCAGTACTTC; cdr3_aa: CASIYEQYF; cdr3_length: 9; j_call: TRBJ2-7; v_call: TRBV14; d_call: NA; clone_size: many
cdr3_nt: TGTGCCATCACGTCTGCACCTTGGGGTAGCACAGATACGCAGTATTTT; cdr3_aa: CAITSAPWGSTDTQYF; cdr3_length: 16; j_call: TRBJ2-3; v_call: TRBV10-3; d_call: NA; clone_size: many
cdr3_nt: TGCAGTGGCGGACAGGGGTCATCAGATACGCAGTATTTT; cdr3_aa: CSGGQGSSDTQYF; cdr3_length: 13; j_call: TRBJ2-3; v_call: TRBV20-1; d_call: TRBD1; clone_size: NA
cdr3_nt: TGTGCCATCTCGGGGACATCATCCTACGAGCAGTACTTC; cdr3_aa: CAISGTSSYEQYF; cdr3_length: 13; j_call: TRBJ2-7; v_call: TRBV10-3; d_call: NA; clone_size: few
cdr3_nt: TGCGCCAGCAGCTCCCGGGACACCTCCCTTCAGCAGTACTTC; cdr3_aa: CASSSRDTSLQQYF; cdr3_length: 14; j_call: TRBJ2-7; v_call: TRBV5-1; d_call: NA; clone_size: many
cdr3_nt: TGTGCCACCAGCCCGACGGGACGTACCTACGAGCAGTACTTC; cdr3_aa: CATSPTGRTYEQYF; cdr3_length: 14; j_call: TRBJ2-7; v_call: TRBV24-1; d_call: NA; clone_size: many
cdr3_nt: TGTGCCAGCAGTCCTATAGCGGGAGCCTACGAGCAGTACTTC; cdr3_aa: CASSPIAGAYEQYF; cdr3_length: 14; j_call: TRBJ2-7; v_call: TRBV27; d_call: TRBD2; clone_size: many
cdr3_nt: TGCGCCAGCAGCCAAGACGAGTTGAAGCAGTACTTC; cdr3_aa: CASSQDELKQYF; cdr3_length: 12; j_call: TRBJ2-7; v_call: TRBV4-1; d_call: NA; clone_size: many
cdr3_nt: TGCGCCAGCAGCCAAGTGCGGACTAGCGAGGAGACCCAGTACTTC; cdr3_aa: CASSQVRTSEETQYF; cdr3_length: 15; j_call: TRBJ2-5; v_call: TRBV4-1; d_call: TRBD2; clone_size: few
cdr3_nt: TGTGCCAGCAGTTTAAGTGACAGGGGGAGTTCACCCCTCCACTTT; cdr3_aa: CASSLSDRGSSPLHF; cdr3_length: 15; j_call: TRBJ1-6; v_call: TRBV12-3/TRBV12-4; d_call: TRBD1; clone_size: many
cdr3_nt: TGCAGTGCTAGTAGCGGGCAGGGGGTAGAGACCCAGTACTTC; cdr3_aa: CSASSGQGVETQYF; cdr3_length: 14; j_call: TRBJ2-5; v_call: TRBV20-1; d_call: NA; clone_size: many